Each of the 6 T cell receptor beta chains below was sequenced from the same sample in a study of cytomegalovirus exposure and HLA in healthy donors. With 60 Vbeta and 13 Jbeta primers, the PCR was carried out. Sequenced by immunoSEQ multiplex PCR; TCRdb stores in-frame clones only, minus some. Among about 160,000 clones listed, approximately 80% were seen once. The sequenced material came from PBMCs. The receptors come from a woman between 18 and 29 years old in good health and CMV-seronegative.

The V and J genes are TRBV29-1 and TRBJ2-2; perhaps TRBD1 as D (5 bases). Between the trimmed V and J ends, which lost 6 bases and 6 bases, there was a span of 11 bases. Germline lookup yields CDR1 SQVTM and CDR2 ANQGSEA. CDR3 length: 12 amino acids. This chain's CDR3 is CSVALGAGELFF. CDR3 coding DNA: TGCAGCGTAGCATTAGGGGCCGGGGAGCTGTTTTTT.

The CDR3 coding sequence is TGTGCCAGCAGTGAAGGGGCTAGCGGGAGGAACTACAATGAGCAGTTCTTC. It is translated as CASSEGASGRNYNEQFF. The rearrangement links TRBV2 to TRBJ2-1; 11 bases line up with TRBD2. The CDR3 runs 17 residues. Germline values: CDR1 SNHLY, CDR2 FYNNEI. The trim removed 1 base at V and 3 bases at J, leaving 5 bases unmatched.

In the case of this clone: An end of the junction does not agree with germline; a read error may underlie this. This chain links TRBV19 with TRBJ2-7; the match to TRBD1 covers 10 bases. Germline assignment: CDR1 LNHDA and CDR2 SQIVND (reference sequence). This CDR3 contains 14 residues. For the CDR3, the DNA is TGTGCCAGTAGTCTCCAAGGACAGGGGGTCCCCTCTGACTTC. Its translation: CASSLQGQGVPSDF.

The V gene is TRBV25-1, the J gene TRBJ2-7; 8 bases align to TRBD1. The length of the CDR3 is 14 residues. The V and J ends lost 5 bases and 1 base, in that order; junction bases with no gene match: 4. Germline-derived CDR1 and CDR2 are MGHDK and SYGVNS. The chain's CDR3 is CASSRQGLSYEQYF. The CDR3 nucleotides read TGTGCCAGCAGTCGACAGGGGCTTTCCTACGAGCAGTACTTC.

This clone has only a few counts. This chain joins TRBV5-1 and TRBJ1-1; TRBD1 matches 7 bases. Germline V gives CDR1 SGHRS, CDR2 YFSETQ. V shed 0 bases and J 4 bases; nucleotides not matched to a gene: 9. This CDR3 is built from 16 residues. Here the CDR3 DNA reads TGCGCCAGCAGCTTGGGTCTAGGGGGCATGGGCACTGAAGCTTTCTTT. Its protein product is CASSLGLGGMGTEAFF.

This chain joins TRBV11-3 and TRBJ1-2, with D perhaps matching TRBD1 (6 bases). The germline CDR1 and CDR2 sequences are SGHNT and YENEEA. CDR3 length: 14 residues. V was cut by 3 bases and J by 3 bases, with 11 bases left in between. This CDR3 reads CASSFLGAYYGYTF. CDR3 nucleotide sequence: TGTGCCAGCAGCTTTTTGGGGGCCTACTATGGCTACACCTTC.